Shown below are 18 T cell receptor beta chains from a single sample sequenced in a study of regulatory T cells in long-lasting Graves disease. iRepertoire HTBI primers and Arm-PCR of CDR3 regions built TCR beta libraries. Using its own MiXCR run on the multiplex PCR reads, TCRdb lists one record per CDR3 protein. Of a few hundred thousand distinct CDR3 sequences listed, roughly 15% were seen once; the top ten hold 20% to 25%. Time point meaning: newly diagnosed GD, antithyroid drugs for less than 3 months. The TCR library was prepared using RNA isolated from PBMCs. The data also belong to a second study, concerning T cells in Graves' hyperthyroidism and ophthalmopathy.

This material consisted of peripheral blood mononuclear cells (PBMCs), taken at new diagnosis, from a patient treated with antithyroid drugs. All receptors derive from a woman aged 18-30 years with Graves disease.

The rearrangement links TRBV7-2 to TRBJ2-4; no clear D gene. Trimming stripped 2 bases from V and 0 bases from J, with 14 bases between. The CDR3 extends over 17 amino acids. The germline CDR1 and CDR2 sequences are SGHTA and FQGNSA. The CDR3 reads CASSLRVAVLAKNIQYF. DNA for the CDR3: TGTGCCAGCAGCTTAAGGGTCGCGGTGCTAGCCAAAAACATTCAGTACTTC.

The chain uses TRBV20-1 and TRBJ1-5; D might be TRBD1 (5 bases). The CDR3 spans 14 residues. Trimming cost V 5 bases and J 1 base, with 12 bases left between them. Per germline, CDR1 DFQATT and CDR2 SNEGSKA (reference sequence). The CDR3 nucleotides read TGCAGTGCTCACCGACCAGGGAGCAATCAGCCCCAGCATTTT. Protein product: CSAHRPGSNQPQHF.

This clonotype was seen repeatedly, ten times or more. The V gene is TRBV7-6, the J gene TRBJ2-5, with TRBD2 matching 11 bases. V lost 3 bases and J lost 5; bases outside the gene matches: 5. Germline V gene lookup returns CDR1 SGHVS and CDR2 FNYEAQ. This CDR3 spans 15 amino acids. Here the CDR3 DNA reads TGTGCCAGCAGCTTTGGGACTAGCGGATGGGAGACCCAGTACTTC. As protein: CASSFGTSGWETQYF.

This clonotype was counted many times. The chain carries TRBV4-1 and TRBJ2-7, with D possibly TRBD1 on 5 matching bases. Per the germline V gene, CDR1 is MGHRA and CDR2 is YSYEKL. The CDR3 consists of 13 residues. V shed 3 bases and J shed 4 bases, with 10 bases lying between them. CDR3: CASSQGLRYEQYF. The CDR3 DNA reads TGCGCCAGCAGCCAGGGGCTGAGATACGAGCAGTACTTC.

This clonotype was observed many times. CDR3 DNA: TGTGCCAGCTCCATAGCGGAAGAACTCAATGAGCAGTTCTTC. It yields the protein CASSIAEELNEQFF. This sequence joins TRBV6-1 and TRBJ2-1; a weak D match, TRBD2 (6 bases). Per the germline V gene, CDR1 is MNHNS and CDR2 is SASEGT. CDR3 length: 14 residues. Trimming pared 8 bases from V and 6 bases from J, leaving 17 bases between.

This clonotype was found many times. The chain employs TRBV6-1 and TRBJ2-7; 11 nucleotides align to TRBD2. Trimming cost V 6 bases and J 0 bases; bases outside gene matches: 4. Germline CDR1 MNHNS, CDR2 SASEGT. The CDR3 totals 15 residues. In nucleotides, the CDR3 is TGTGCCAGCAGCCCGGGACTAGCGGTCTCCTACGAGCAGTACTTC. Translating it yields CASSPGLAVSYEQYF.

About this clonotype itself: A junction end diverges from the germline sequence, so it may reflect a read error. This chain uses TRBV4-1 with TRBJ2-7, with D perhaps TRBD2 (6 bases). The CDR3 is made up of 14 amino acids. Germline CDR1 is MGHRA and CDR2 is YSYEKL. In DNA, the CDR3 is TGCGCCGGCAGCCAGGAGGGCGGCTTCTACGAGCAGTACTTC. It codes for CAGSQEGGFYEQYF.

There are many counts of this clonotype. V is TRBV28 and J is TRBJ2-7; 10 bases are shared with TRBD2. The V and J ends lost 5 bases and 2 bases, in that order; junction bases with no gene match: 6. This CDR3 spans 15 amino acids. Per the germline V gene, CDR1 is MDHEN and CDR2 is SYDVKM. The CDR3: CASSEAGGQTYEQYF. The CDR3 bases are TGTGCCAGCAGTGAAGCGGGAGGGCAGACCTACGAGCAGTACTTC.

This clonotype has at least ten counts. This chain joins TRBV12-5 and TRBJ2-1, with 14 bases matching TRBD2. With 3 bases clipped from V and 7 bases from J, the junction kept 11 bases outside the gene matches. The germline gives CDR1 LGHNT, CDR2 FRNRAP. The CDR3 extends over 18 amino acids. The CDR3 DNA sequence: TGTGCTAGTGGTTTAGGACTAGCGGGAGGCCCCGAGAGGAATGAGCAGTTCTTC. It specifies CASGLGLAGGPERNEQFF.

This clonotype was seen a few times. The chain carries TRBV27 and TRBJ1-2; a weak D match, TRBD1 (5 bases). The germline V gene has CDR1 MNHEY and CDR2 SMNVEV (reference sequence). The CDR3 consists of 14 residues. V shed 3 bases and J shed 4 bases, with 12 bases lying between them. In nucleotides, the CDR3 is TGTGCCAGCAGTTTCCGGGGGACCATCTATGGCTACACCTTC. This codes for CASSFRGTIYGYTF.

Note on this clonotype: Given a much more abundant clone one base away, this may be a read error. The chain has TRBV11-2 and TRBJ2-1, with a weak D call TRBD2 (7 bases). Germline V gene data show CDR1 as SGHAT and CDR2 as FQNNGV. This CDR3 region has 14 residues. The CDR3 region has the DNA TGTGCCGGCAGCTTAATACAGGGAGGGAATGAGCAGTTCTTC. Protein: CAGSLIQGGNEQFF. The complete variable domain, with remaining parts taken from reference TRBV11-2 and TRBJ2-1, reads EAGVAQSPRYKIIEKRQSVAFWCNPISGHATLYWYQQILGQGPKLLIQFQNNGVVDDSQLPKDRFSAERLKGVDSTLKIQPAKLEDSAVYLCAGSLIQGGNEQFFGPGTRLTVL.

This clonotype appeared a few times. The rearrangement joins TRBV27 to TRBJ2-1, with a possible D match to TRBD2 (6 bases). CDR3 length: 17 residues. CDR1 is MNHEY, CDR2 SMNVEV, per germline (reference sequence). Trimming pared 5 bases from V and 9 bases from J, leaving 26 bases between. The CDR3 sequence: CASSVHLPGLGEGEQFF. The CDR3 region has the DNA TGTGCCAGCAGTGTCCACCTACCGGGACTCGGGGAAGGTGAGCAGTTCTTC.

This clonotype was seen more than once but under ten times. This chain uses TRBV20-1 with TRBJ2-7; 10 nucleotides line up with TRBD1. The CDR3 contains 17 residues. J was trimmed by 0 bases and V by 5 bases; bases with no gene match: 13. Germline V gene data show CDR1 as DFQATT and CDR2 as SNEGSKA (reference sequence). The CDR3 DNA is TGCAGTGCTGGGGGGGGGGTTGACAGGGGGCCCTCCTACGAGCAGTACTTC. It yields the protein CSAGGGVDRGPSYEQYF.

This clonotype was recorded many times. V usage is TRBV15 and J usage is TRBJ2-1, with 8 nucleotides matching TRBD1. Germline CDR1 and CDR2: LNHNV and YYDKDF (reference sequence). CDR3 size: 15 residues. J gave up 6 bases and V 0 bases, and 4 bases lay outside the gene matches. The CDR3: CATSRDGQGANEQFF. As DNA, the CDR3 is TGTGCCACCAGCAGAGATGGACAGGGAGCCAATGAGCAGTTCTTC.

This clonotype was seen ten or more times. In DNA form, the CDR3 reads TGCAGCGTTGAAGGGCTAGGTCGACAGTCAAGCTCCTACGAGCAGTACTTC. Amino acid sequence: CSVEGLGRQSSSYEQYF. The chain combines TRBV29-1 with TRBJ2-7, with a weak D call TRBD1 (5 bases). The CDR3 covers 17 residues. The germline CDR1 and CDR2 sequences are SQVTM and ANQGSEA. V lost 1 base and J lost 0, with 19 bases in between.

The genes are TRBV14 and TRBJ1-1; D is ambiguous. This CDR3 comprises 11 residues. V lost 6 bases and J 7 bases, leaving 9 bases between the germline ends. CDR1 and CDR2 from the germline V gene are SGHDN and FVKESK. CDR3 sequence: CASSLQLEAFF. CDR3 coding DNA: TGTGCCAGCAGTCTCCAGCTTGAAGCTTTCTTT.

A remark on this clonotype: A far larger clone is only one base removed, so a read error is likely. The CDR3 DNA follows: TGTGCCAGCAGTTTCGGTAGCGGACCATACAATGAGCAGTACTTC. Protein product: CASSFGSGPYNEQYF. This chain connects TRBV28 to TRBJ2-5, with a tentative D call TRBD2 (6 bases). The CDR3 has 15 amino acids. Trimming shortened V by 3 bases and J by 11 bases, and 22 bases separated the two germline ends. In germline, CDR1 is MDHEN, CDR2 SYDVKM.

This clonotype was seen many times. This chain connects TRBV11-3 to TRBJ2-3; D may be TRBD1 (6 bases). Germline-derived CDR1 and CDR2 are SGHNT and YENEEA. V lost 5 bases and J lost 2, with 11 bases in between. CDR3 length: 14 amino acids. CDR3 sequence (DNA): TGTGCCAGCAGCAGGACAGAGGACACAGATACGCAGTATTTT. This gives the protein CASSRTEDTDTQYF. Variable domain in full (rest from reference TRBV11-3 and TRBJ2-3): EAGVVQSPRYKIIEKKQPVAFWCNPISGHNTLYWYLQNLGQGPELLIRYENEEAVDDSQLPKDRFSAERLKGVDSTLKIQPAELGDSAVYLCASSRTEDTDTQYFGPGTRLTVL.